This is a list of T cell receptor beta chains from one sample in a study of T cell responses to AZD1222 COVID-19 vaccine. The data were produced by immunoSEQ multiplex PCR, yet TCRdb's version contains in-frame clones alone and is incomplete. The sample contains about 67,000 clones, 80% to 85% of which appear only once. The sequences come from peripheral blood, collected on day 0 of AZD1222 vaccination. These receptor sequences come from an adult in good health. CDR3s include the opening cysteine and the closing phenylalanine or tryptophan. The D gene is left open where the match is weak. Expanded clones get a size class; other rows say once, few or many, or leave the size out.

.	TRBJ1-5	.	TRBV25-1	CASSDTGAYSNQPQHF	TGTGCCAGCAGTGATACAGGCGCTTATAGCAATCAGCCCCAGCATTTT
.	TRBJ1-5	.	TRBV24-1	CATSETGTLNQPQHF	TGTGCCACCAGTGAAACCGGGACACTTAATCAGCCCCAGCATTTT
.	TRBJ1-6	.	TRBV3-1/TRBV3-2	CASSQAIMINSPLHF	TGTGCCAGCAGCCAAGCTATCATGATCAATTCACCCCTCCACTTT
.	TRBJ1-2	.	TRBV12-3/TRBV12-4	CASSPGAYGYTF	TGTGCCAGCAGCCCAGGCGCTTATGGCTACACCTTC
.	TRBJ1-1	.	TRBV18	CASSPSAQGGTEAFF	TGTGCCAGCTCACCATCGGCCCAAGGCGGGACAGAAGCTTTCTTT
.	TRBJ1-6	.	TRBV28	CASLDSLNSPLHF	TGTGCCAGCCTGGACAGCTTAAACTCACCCCTCCACTTT
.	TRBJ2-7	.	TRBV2	CASKTYEQYF	TGTGCCAGCAAAACCTACGAGCAGTACTTC
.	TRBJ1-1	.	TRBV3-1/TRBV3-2	CASSQEYGTPNNTEAFF	TGTGCCAGCAGCCAAGAGTACGGGACACCGAATAACACTGAAGCTTTCTTT
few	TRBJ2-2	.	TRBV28	CASSLSGSRTNTGELFF	TGTGCCAGCAGCCTCTCGGGAAGCCGAACGAACACCGGGGAGCTGTTTTTT
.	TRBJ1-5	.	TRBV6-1	CASSESWGGNQPQHF	TGTGCCAGCAGTGAAAGTTGGGGGGGGAATCAGCCCCAGCATTTT
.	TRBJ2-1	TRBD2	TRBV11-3	CASSTGLAGGDSYNEQFF	TGTGCCAGCAGTACGGGACTAGCGGGGGGGGACTCCTACAATGAGCAGTTCTTC
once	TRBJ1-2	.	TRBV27	CASSLSQETYGYTF	TGTGCCAGCAGTTTATCCCAGGAGACTTATGGCTACACCTTC
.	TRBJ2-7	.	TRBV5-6	CASSFGRTYEQYF	TGTGCCAGCAGCTTCGGCCGGACCTACGAGCAGTACTTC
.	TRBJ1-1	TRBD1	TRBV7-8	CASSTHRGRGGTEAFF	TGTGCCAGCAGCACGCACAGGGGGCGTGGAGGCACTGAAGCTTTCTTT
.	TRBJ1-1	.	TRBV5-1	CASSFGQNTEAFF	TGCGCCAGCAGCTTCGGACAGAACACTGAAGCTTTCTTT
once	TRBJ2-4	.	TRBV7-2	CASSLSQLAKNIQYF	TGTGCCAGCAGCTTAAGCCAGCTAGCCAAAAACATTCAGTACTTC
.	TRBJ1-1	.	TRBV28	CASNKAGTANFRAFF	TGTGCCAGCAACAAAGCCGGGACGGCGAATTTCCGGGCTTTCTTT
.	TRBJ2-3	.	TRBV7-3	CASSVSTVTNTQYF	TGTGCCAGCAGCGTCTCGACAGTTACGAATACGCAGTATTTT